A single T cell receptor beta chain is shown here with its context. These data belong to a study of cytomegalovirus exposure and HLA in healthy donors. The primer mix had 60 Vbeta and 13 Jbeta primers. Some clones are missing from TCRdb's copy, which holds only in-frame ones; the method was immunoSEQ multiplex PCR. The sample gives 110,000 to 150,000 clones, about 80% of which show up once; 4.5% is in the top ten. Unmatched junction bases numbered 16, after V lost 5 bases and J lost 2 bases. This CDR3 is 18 amino acids long. CDR1 and CDR2 from the germline V gene are SGHTA and FQGNSA. The sample taken for sequencing was PBMCs. This receptor was obtained from a man between 40 and 49 years old in good health and CMV-seronegative. This chain links TRBV7-2 with TRBJ2-5; 8 nucleotides agree with TRBD1. The CDR3 nucleotides read TGTGCCAGCAGCCTCGCGCATGGGACAGGCAACTATCAAGAGACCCAGTACTTC. The encoded protein is CASSLAHGTGNYQETQYF.